The sequence of this T cell receptor beta chain was determined in a study of T-cell reconstitution after alpha-beta-depleted transplantation in children. General study results and limits: About two months after transplant, alpha-beta T cells reportedly came from several hundred expanded graft clones. From newly produced T cells came most of the T-cell counts and diversity one year after transplant. Surviving recipient cells, namely T cells and thymic progenitors, were the source of high day-60 TCRbeta diversity in some patients.

Unique molecular identifiers were incorporated when the TCRbeta library was constructed. TCRdb analysed the PCR reads with MiXCR anew, one entry per CDR3 protein. The sample consists of hundreds of thousands of distinct CDR3 sequences, about 10% of them appearing once. V lost 5 bases and J 3 bases, leaving 14 bases between the germline ends. Germline V lookup: CDR1 SEHNR, CDR2 FQNEAQ (reference sequence). This CDR3 region has 15 residues. At least ten counts were recorded for this clonotype. What it binds is unknown. The sequenced sample was PBMCs, obtained before TCRalphabeta/CD19-depleted stem cell transplant. The chain carries TRBV7-9 and TRBJ2-1, with D maybe TRBD2 (5 bases). The TCR sequence derives from a child aged 2 to 15 with inherited bone marrow failure, due to receive a stem cell transplant. The CDR3 region is CASSPFGGYYNEQFF. The CDR3, as DNA: TGTGCCAGCAGCCCCTTCGGCGGGTACTACAATGAGCAGTTCTTC.